The 12 T cell receptor beta chains presented below share a single source sample, sequenced in a study of a mutant IDH1 vaccine in newly diagnosed glioma. Produced via immunoSEQ multiplex PCR; TCRdb's table is partial and in-frame only. There are fewer than 40,000 clones in the sample; more than 65% occur only once, and approximately 20% lies in the top ten. Time point noted: baseline, week 1 (first vaccination visit). Treatment: pre-vaccination baseline after standard-of-care therapy. This sample comprised PBMCs, obtained from a glioma patient treated with radiotherapy, temozolomide or both. Receptors were obtained from a young man with glioma.

The chain's CDR3 is CASSQDGRGDYGYTF. In nucleotides, the CDR3 is TGCGCCAGCAGCCAAGACGGGCGGGGCGACTATGGCTACACCTTC. V gene TRBV4-1 combines with J gene TRBJ1-2; TRBD1 is a possible D gene (5 bases). The CDR3 is 15 residues long. Trimming pared 0 bases from V and 3 bases from J, leaving 11 bases between. CDR1 is MGHRA and CDR2 is YSYEKL in the germline V gene.

The chain combines TRBV11-2 with TRBJ2-3; D is perhaps TRBD1 (6 bases). V lost 1 base to trimming and J lost 3 bases, with 11 bases between them. This CDR3 comprises 15 residues. The germline CDR1 and CDR2 sequences are SGHAT and FQNNGV. CDR3 bases: TGTGCCAGCAGCTTAGCAGGGGAAGGAACAGATACGCAGTATTTT. Residues: CASSLAGEGTDTQYF. Full variable domain (remainder filled in from reference TRBV11-2 and TRBJ2-3): EAGVAQSPRYKIIEKRQSVAFWCNPISGHATLYWYQQILGQGPKLLIQFQNNGVVDDSQLPKDRFSAERLKGVDSTLKIQPAKLEDSAVYLCASSLAGEGTDTQYFGPGTRLTVL.

The chain recombines TRBV7-9 with TRBJ2-7; 7 positions agree with TRBD1. Trimming at V came to 5 bases and at J to 2 bases, leaving 15 bases not matched to a gene. Germline V gene data show CDR1 as SEHNR and CDR2 as FQNEAQ (reference sequence). CDR3 length: 17 amino acids. CDR3 sequence reads: CASSQWLTGSLPYEQYF. The CDR3 DNA sequence: TGTGCCAGCAGCCAATGGTTGACAGGGTCCCTTCCCTACGAGCAGTACTTC. The variable domain in full, completed from reference TRBV7-9 and TRBJ2-7, reads DTGVSQNPRHKITKRGQNVTFRCDPISEHNRLYWYRQTLGQGPEFLTYFQNEAQLEKSRLLSDRFSAERPKGSFSTLEIQRTEQGDSAMYLCASSQWLTGSLPYEQYFGPGTRLTVT.

The DNA for the CDR3 is TGTGCCAGCAGCGTAAAACAGGGGGCCTCCTACGAGCAGTACTTC. Translating it yields CASSVKQGASYEQYF. The genes are TRBV9 and TRBJ2-7, with 9 bases lining up with TRBD1. V lost 1 base to trimming and J lost 0 bases; unmatched junction nucleotides: 2. CDR1 is SGDLS, CDR2 YYNGEE, per germline. The CDR3 spans 15 residues.

This clone was picked up a small number of times. The chain is built from TRBV7-2 and TRBJ1-1; unclear D gene. Trimming removed 5 bases at V and 4 bases at J, with 14 bases between. Germline-derived CDR1 and CDR2 are SGHTA and FQGNSA. This CDR3 region has 14 residues. CDR3 in DNA: TGTGCCAGCAGCCCAACAGTGGGTAGCACTGAAGCTTTCTTT. Translated, it gives CASSPTVGSTEAFF.

This clone was seen only once. The J gene is TRBJ2-5, the V gene TRBV11-3; no firm D call. The V and J ends lost 1 base and 4 bases respectively, with 1 base between them. The germline CDR1 and CDR2 sequences are SGHNT and YENEEA. The CDR3 is 11 amino acids. CDR3 amino acids: CASSLGETQYF. As DNA, the CDR3 is TGTGCCAGCAGCTTAGGAGAGACCCAGTACTTC.

The rearrangement uses TRBV4-1 and TRBJ2-7; weak D call: TRBD2 (6 bases). The CDR3 extends over 15 amino acids. V lost 3 bases, J lost 0 bases, and 12 bases lay in between. Germline CDR1 and CDR2: MGHRA and YSYEKL. CDR3 DNA sequence: TGCGCCAGCAGCCAGGTTTGGGGGGACTCCTACGAGCAGTACTTC. This sequence encodes CASSQVWGDSYEQYF.

This sequence joins TRBV2 and TRBJ2-3; 10 bases align to TRBD2. This CDR3 spans 16 amino acids. Germline V gene data show CDR1 as SNHLY and CDR2 as FYNNEI. Trimming took 4 bases from V and 0 from J; bases not matched to a gene: 4. CDR3 DNA: TGTGCCAGCAGTGGACTAGCGGGCACTAGCACAGATACGCAGTATTTT. Encoded protein: CASSGLAGTSTDTQYF.

This chain connects TRBV4-3 to TRBJ2-7; TRBD2 might be the D (7 bases). The ends were cut back, 4 bases at V and 2 bases at J, with 27 bases in the middle. This CDR3 spans 19 amino acids. CDR1 and CDR2 from the germline V gene are LGHNA and YSLEER. The CDR3 protein is CASSRNLGGARSWPYEQYF. The CDR3 nucleotides are TGCGCCAGCAGCCGCAATCTTGGGGGGGCCCGGTCTTGGCCCTACGAGCAGTACTTC.

This chain joins TRBV4-3 and TRBJ1-1; D is unresolved. The CDR3 length is 13 residues. The V end lost 0 bases, the J end lost 10 bases, and 12 bases lay between the germline ends. Germline V gene data show CDR1 as LGHNA and CDR2 as YSLEER. The CDR3: CASSQDGERGAFF. CDR3 in DNA: TGCGCCAGCAGCCAAGACGGGGAGCGGGGAGCTTTCTTT.

The gene calls are TRBV11-2 and TRBJ1-6, with D perhaps matching TRBD1 (6 bases). The CDR3 has 15 residues. Per the germline V gene, CDR1 is SGHAT and CDR2 is FQNNGV. Deletions cut 0 bases from V and 7 bases from J, with 10 bases between. As DNA, the CDR3 is TGTGCCAGCAGCTTAGATGGGGGGCAGAATTCACCCCTCCACTTT. It codes for CASSLDGGQNSPLHF.

The rearrangement links TRBV29-1 to TRBJ1-2, with D tentatively TRBD1 (5 bases). CDR3 size: 12 residues. From germline, CDR1 is SQVTM and CDR2 ANQGSEA. Trimming took 4 bases from V and 8 from J, leaving 14 bases between them. The CDR3 bases are TGCAGCGTTGCTTTTCGGGACCGCGGCTACACCTTC. Residues: CSVAFRDRGYTF.